Reported below is one T cell receptor beta chain. This sample was taken from a study of PD-1 blockade in classical Hodgkin lymphoma. Germline V gene lookup returns CDR1 MDHEN and CDR2 SYDVKM. Trimming took 3 bases from V and 5 from J; bases not matched to a gene: 4. The CDR3 has 15 amino acids. In every patient, relapse followed autologous stem cell transplantation, while exposure to brentuximab vedotin differed. The method was immunoSEQ multiplex PCR; TCRdb's version includes in-frame clones alone and lacks a portion of them. Altogether roughly 40,000 clones are present, around 71% being singletons, with the ten largest covering less than 4%.

This sample comprised peripheral blood mononuclear cells (PBMCs), obtained at baseline. This receptor was taken from a human donor with classical Hodgkin lymphoma. V is TRBV28 and J is TRBJ1-3, with TRBD1 matching 10 bases. CDR3 in DNA: TGTGCCAGCAGTTTCCTAGACAGGGGGCGAAACACCATATATTTT. Its translation: CASSFLDRGRNTIYF. The variable domain in full, completed from reference TRBV28 and TRBJ1-3, reads DVKVTQSSRYLVKRTGEKVFLECVQDMDHENMFWYRQDPGLGLRLIYFSYDVKMKEKGDIPEGYSVSREKKERFSLILESASTNQTSMYLCASSFLDRGRNTIYFGEGSWLTVV.